Listed below are T cell receptor beta chains from one sample, sequenced in a study of control samples from healthy donors and cancer patients. Here immunoSEQ multiplex PCR was the method, and the copy in TCRdb shows in-frame clones only, minus some. The table includes 150,000 or so clones, roughly 88% detected once. Sequenced: blood. These receptors were obtained from a man younger than 35 in good health. Both conserved end residues are part of each CDR3. D genes are given only for firm matches. Expanded clones get a size class; other rows say once, few or many, or leave the size out.

v_call	d_call	j_call	clone_size	cdr3_aa	cdr3_nt
TRBV30	.	TRBJ1-2	.	CAWSKGRGYGYTF	TGTGCCTGGAGCAAGGGGCGCGGCTATGGCTACACCTTC
TRBV9	.	TRBJ2-1	.	CASSVLEGLGEQFF	TGTGCCAGCAGCGTATTGGAGGGGTTAGGTGAGCAGTTCTTC
TRBV23-1	.	TRBJ2-5	.	CASSRGLGQQETQYF	TGCGCCAGCAGTCGAGGCTTAGGACAGCAAGAGACCCAGTACTTC
TRBV11-2	TRBD1	TRBJ2-1	.	CASSSDRSSYNEQFF	TGTGCCAGCAGCTCGGACAGGAGCTCCTACAATGAGCAGTTCTTC
TRBV30	.	TRBJ1-1	.	CAWAGVRNTEAFF	TGTGCCTGGGCTGGAGTCAGGAACACTGAAGCTTTCTTT
TRBV6-5	.	TRBJ2-2	.	CASNTGEAGELFF	TGTGCCAGCAACACAGGGGAGGCCGGGGAGCTGTTTTTT
TRBV6-5	.	TRBJ1-2	.	CASSYQIQGDYGYTF	TGTGCCAGCAGTTACCAAATCCAGGGCGACTATGGCTACACCTTC
TRBV7-7	TRBD2	TRBJ2-2	.	CASSATGTSLTGELFF	TGTGCTAGCAGCGCCACCGGGACTAGCCTTACCGGGGAGCTGTTTTTT
TRBV3-1/TRBV3-2	.	TRBJ1-1	.	CASSPQVSGTEAFF	TGTGCCAGCAGCCCCCAGGTTTCGGGCACTGAAGCTTTCTTT
TRBV6-2/TRBV6-3	TRBD2	TRBJ2-2	once	CASSDSGTSGGVYGELFF	TGTGCCAGCAGTGATTCCGGGACTAGCGGGGGGGTCTACGGGGAGCTGTTTTTT
TRBV20-1	.	TRBJ2-7	few	CSASLVSSYEQYF	TGCAGTGCTAGTCTGGTGAGCTCCTACGAGCAGTACTTC
TRBV30	.	TRBJ2-5	.	CAWSVLGRGETQYF	TGTGCCTGGAGTGTACTGGGGCGCGGGGAGACCCAGTACTTC
TRBV29-1	.	TRBJ1-4	.	CSVSQGFGEKLFF	TGCAGCGTTTCGCAGGGGTTTGGAGAAAAACTGTTTTTT
TRBV28	.	TRBJ2-2	.	CASSLGRRGTGELFF	TGTGCCAGCAGTTTGGGGAGGCGGGGCACCGGGGAGCTGTTTTTT
TRBV18	.	TRBJ1-5	.	CASSPTREWDQPQHF	TGTGCCAGCTCACCAACGAGGGAATGGGATCAGCCCCAGCATTTT
TRBV5-6	.	TRBJ1-4	.	CASSLGGWQTNEKLFF	TGTGCCAGCAGCTTGGGGGGGTGGCAGACTAATGAAAAACTGTTTTTT
TRBV5-1	.	TRBJ2-7	.	CASSRSGSYEQYF	TGCGCCAGCAGCCGGAGCGGCTCCTACGAGCAGTACTTC
TRBV28	TRBD2	TRBJ2-7	once	CASSLGGYQQYF	TGTGCCAGCAGTTTGGGGGGGTACCAGCAGTACTTC
TRBV7-3	TRBD2	TRBJ2-3	.	CASSVGLATATDTQYF	TGTGCCAGCAGCGTGGGACTAGCAACAGCCACAGATACGCAGTATTTT
TRBV6-2/TRBV6-3	.	TRBJ2-7	.	CASSTWFSPGGYEQYF	TGTGCCAGCAGTACGTGGTTCTCTCCAGGCGGCTACGAGCAGTACTTC
TRBV9	.	TRBJ1-3	.	CASSPSSGNTIYF	TGTGCCAGCAGCCCCAGCTCTGGAAACACCATATATTTT
TRBV7-9	.	TRBJ2-5	.	CASSLGGLGQETQYF	TGTGCCAGCAGCTTAGGGGGGCTGGGACAAGAGACCCAGTACTTC
TRBV7-6	TRBD1	TRBJ2-1	once	CASSPTGTFINEQFF	TGTGCCAGCAGCCCGACAGGGACCTTTATCAATGAGCAGTTCTTC
TRBV20-1	.	TRBJ2-3	.	CSALNTDTQYF	TGCAGTGCTTTAAACACAGATACGCAGTATTTT
TRBV30	TRBD1	TRBJ1-2	.	CAWIRDSQVNYGYTF	TGTGCCTGGATCAGGGACAGCCAAGTTAACTATGGCTACACCTTC
TRBV6-2/TRBV6-3	TRBD2	TRBJ2-1	.	CASSYLGGGHNEQFF	TGTGCCAGCAGTTACCTCGGCGGGGGGCACAATGAGCAGTTCTTC
TRBV27	TRBD1	TRBJ2-7	.	CASRAPGQGSYEQYF	TGTGCCAGCAGGGCTCCGGGACAGGGGTCCTACGAGCAGTACTTC
TRBV6-5	.	TRBJ1-6	few	CASSYLFSTYNSPLHF	TGTGCCAGCAGTTACTTATTCTCAACGTATAATTCACCCCTCCACTTT
TRBV5-1	TRBD2	TRBJ2-5	.	CASSLGPAGGMETQYF	TGCGCCAGCAGCTTGGGCCCAGCGGGGGGGATGGAGACCCAGTACTTC
TRBV11-3	TRBD2	TRBJ2-1	.	CASSLSTGGVQFF	TGTGCCAGCAGCTTATCCACGGGGGGGGTGCAGTTCTTC
TRBV6-5	.	TRBJ2-4	.	CASSYSRANIQYF	TGTGCCAGCAGTTACTCGAGGGCAAACATTCAGTACTTC
TRBV29-1	TRBD2	TRBJ2-1	.	CSVGGLAGSSYNEQFF	TGCAGCGTTGGGGGACTAGCGGGGAGCTCCTACAATGAGCAGTTCTTC
TRBV5-4	TRBD1	TRBJ1-1	.	CASSPGQGINTEAFF	TGTGCCAGCAGCCCGGGACAGGGAATTAACACTGAAGCTTTCTTT
TRBV28	TRBD1	TRBJ2-7	.	CASSFRTGRDSYEQYF	TGTGCCAGCAGTTTCCGGACAGGGCGAGACTCCTACGAGCAGTACTTC
TRBV2	TRBD1	TRBJ2-1	.	CASSVDRGLGNEQFF	TGTGCCAGCAGTGTGGACAGGGGTCTCGGCAATGAGCAGTTCTTC
TRBV5-1	.	TRBJ1-1	.	CASSIGPDIEAFF	TGCGCCAGCAGCATCGGACCGGATATTGAAGCTTTCTTT
TRBV12-5	.	TRBJ2-1	.	CASADLRTETNEQFF	TGTGCTAGTGCCGACTTACGGACAGAAACCAATGAGCAGTTCTTC
TRBV4-1	.	TRBJ2-2	.	CASSRGGVNTGELFF	TGCGCCAGCAGCAGGGGCGGAGTTAACACCGGGGAGCTGTTTTTT
TRBV21-1	.	TRBJ2-5	.	CASSPCSYF	TGTGCCAGCAGCCCCTGTTCGTACTTC
TRBV19	.	TRBJ2-3	.	CATIIGSRTDTQYF	TGTGCCACCATCATCGGCAGCCGCACAGATACGCAGTATTTT